These 2 T cell receptor beta chains share one sample of origin, sequenced in a study of T cells in Graves' hyperthyroidism and ophthalmopathy. RNA transcripts yielded amplified TCR beta CDR3 regions. RT-PCR in the first round (using the HTBI primer set) targeted the TCR CDR3. TCRdb fed the multiplex PCR reads into MiXCR, producing one record per CDR3 protein. Among 500,000 to 650,000 distinct CDR3 sequences listed, roughly 45% were seen once. Sequencing input: peripheral blood or thyroid tissue (not recorded which). All receptors come from an adult woman with Graves' disease, either hyperthyroidism or ophthalmopathy (not recorded which).

The J gene is TRBJ1-2, the V gene TRBV15; D uncertain. The CDR3 has 13 residues. The germline V and J ends were trimmed by 1 base and 3 bases, with 6 bases remaining between them. CDR1 is LNHNV, CDR2 YYDKDF, per germline (reference sequence). The CDR3 sequence: CATSRGGDYGYTF. The CDR3 DNA sequence: TGTGCCACCAGCAGAGGTGGCGACTATGGCTACACCTTC.

This chain connects TRBV7-2 to TRBJ1-6, with a weak D call TRBD1 (5 bases). Germline V gives CDR1 SGHTA, CDR2 FQGNSA. The CDR3 contains 12 residues. Trimming removed 5 bases at V and 9 bases at J, with 8 bases between. CDR3 residues: CASSPGISPLHF. The CDR3 DNA sequence: TGTGCCAGCAGCCCAGGGATTTCACCCCTCCACTTT. Together with reference TRBV7-2 and TRBJ1-6, the CDR3 gives the full variable domain: GAGVSQSPSNKVTEKGKDVELRCDPISGHTALYWYRQSLGQGLEFLIYFQGNSAPDKSGLPSDRFSAERTGGSVSTLTIQRTQQEDSAVYLCASSPGISPLHFGNGTRLTVT.